This T cell receptor (beta chain) was obtained from a study of blood T cell repertoires in COVID-19. Profiled with immunoSEQ multiplex PCR; TCRdb holds only in-frame clones, not every one. This sample has about 170,000 clones; just over 85% occur once, and the top ten carry about 7.3%. This TCR came from a man aged 50 or older with active or convalescent COVID-19. Sequencing was done on a sample of peripheral blood.

The CDR3 nucleotides are TGTGCCAGCACCTTGACTCTTGGGAATGAGCAGTTCTTC. This translates into CASTLTLGNEQFF. The genes are TRBV27 and TRBJ2-1; D remains unclear. Per germline, CDR1 MNHEY and CDR2 SMNVEV (reference sequence). This CDR3 region has 13 residues. Trimming cost V 7 bases and J 7 bases, with 14 bases left between them.